The 31 T cell receptor beta chains below all came from one sample that was sequenced in a study of T cells in localized non-small cell lung cancer. Some clones are missing from TCRdb's copy, which holds only in-frame ones; the method was immunoSEQ multiplex PCR. The data hold about 2,000 clones, with 20% to 30% observed a single time. Sequencing used normal lung tissue next to the tumor, obtained before any cancer treatment. The receptors were gathered from a woman aged 40-75 years with stage I lung adenocarcinoma.

The rearrangement joins TRBV7-4 to TRBJ2-7; D gene uncertain. Germline V CDR1 and CDR2: SGHVT, SQSDAQ. The CDR3 runs 13 residues. V lost 10 bases to trimming and J lost 5 bases, with 18 bases between them. CDR3 amino acids: CAISPGPLDEQYF. CDR3 DNA sequence: TGTGCCATAAGTCCGGGCCCTCTGGACGAGCAGTACTTC.

This clone was seen more than once but under ten times. The chain recombines TRBV11-3 with TRBJ2-1; TRBD2 might be the D (5 bases). The CDR3 contains 15 residues. V was shortened by 4 bases and J by 2 bases, with 12 bases between the two germline ends. CDR1 is SGHNT, CDR2 YENEEA, per germline. The CDR3: CASSSGNGPYNEQFF. CDR3 nucleotides: TGTGCCAGCAGCTCCGGGAACGGGCCCTACAATGAGCAGTTCTTC.

The V gene is TRBV28, the J gene TRBJ1-2, with a tentative D call TRBD1 (5 bases). Trimming took off 3 bases at V and 4 bases at J, with 18 bases between the two ends. The CDR3 covers 16 residues. Germline V CDR1 and CDR2: MDHEN, SYDVKM. The CDR3 reads CASSFRDRLYTYGYTF. The CDR3 bases are TGTGCCAGCAGTTTCCGTGACAGACTTTATACCTATGGCTACACCTTC.

The chain recombines TRBV28 with TRBJ2-3, with 7 bases identical to TRBD1. J was trimmed by 7 bases and V by 10 bases; bases with no gene match: 14. The length of the CDR3 is 14 residues. The germline CDR1 and CDR2 sequences are MDHEN and SYDVKM. The CDR3 loop reads CANRPAGGSYTQYF. CDR3 sequence (DNA): TGTGCCAATCGGCCGGCAGGGGGTTCATATACGCAGTATTTT.

The chain combines TRBV28 with TRBJ2-5; 9 nucleotides agree with TRBD2. Losses at the gene ends were 6 bases for V and 6 bases for J; bases not matched to a gene: 17. The CDR3 is 17 amino acids. Germline lookup yields CDR1 MDHEN and CDR2 SYDVKM. CDR3 sequence: CASSHSLTSGALKTQYF. The CDR3 DNA sequence: TGTGCCAGCAGCCATTCCCTGACTAGCGGTGCTCTGAAGACCCAGTACTTC.

This clone was found a few times. The J gene is TRBJ2-7, the V gene TRBV6-8, with D perhaps given as TRBD1 or TRBD2 (5 bases each). Germline values: CDR1 MNHGY, CDR2 SAAAGT. CDR3 length: 14 residues. The V end lost 6 bases, the J end lost 5 bases, and 17 bases lay between the germline ends. CDR3 residues: CASRGIMRGNEQYF. DNA for the CDR3: TGTGCCAGCAGGGGAATAATGAGGGGAAACGAGCAGTACTTC.

This clone turned up a few times. This rearrangement joins TRBV6-8 to TRBJ1-6, with 12 bases that match TRBD1. The V gene end was trimmed by 6 bases and the J gene end by 8 bases; junction bases not matched to a gene: 8. This CDR3 has 16 residues. In germline, CDR1 is MNHGY, CDR2 SAAAGT. CDR3 sequence reads: CASRGQGAPGYSPLHF. DNA of the CDR3: TGTGCCAGCAGGGGACAGGGGGCGCCAGGTTATTCACCCCTCCACTTT.

This clone was seen a handful of times. The chain employs TRBV6-8 and TRBJ1-5; D unresolved. This CDR3 is built from 15 residues. Deletions cut 6 bases from V and 0 bases from J, with 12 bases between. Per germline, CDR1 MNHGY and CDR2 SAAAGT. The CDR3: CASRTTENSNQPQHF. Written as DNA, the CDR3 is TGTGCCAGCAGAACAACGGAAAATAGCAATCAGCCCCAGCATTTT.

This clone was detected only a few times. The chain is built from TRBV18 and TRBJ2-1, with 9 positions matching TRBD2. Germline-derived CDR1 and CDR2 are KGHSH and LQKENI. The trim removed 5 bases at V and 8 bases at J, leaving 13 bases unmatched. The CDR3 is made up of 16 amino acids. CDR3 sequence: CASSVTKASGAHEQFF. DNA of the CDR3: TGTGCCAGCTCAGTCACGAAGGCTAGCGGGGCCCATGAGCAGTTCTTC.

This clone was observed a handful of times. The rearrangement links TRBV11-3 to TRBJ2-7, with a possible D match to TRBD2 (6 bases). Trimming removed 3 bases at V and 6 bases at J, with 24 bases between. CDR3 length: 17 residues. Germline values: CDR1 SGHNT, CDR2 YENEEA. CDR3 sequence: CASSLVYGGGLLPEQYF. Here the CDR3 DNA reads TGTGCCAGCAGCTTGGTGTACGGGGGAGGCCTCCTTCCCGAGCAGTACTTC.

The sample holds a few counts of this clone. The chain joins TRBV19 to TRBJ1-1; D may be TRBD1 (5 bases). Deletions cut 7 bases from V and 2 bases from J, with 20 bases between. In germline, CDR1 is LNHDA, CDR2 SQIVND (reference sequence). This CDR3 has 16 residues. The CDR3 loop reads CASISLSEGLNTEAFF. The CDR3 DNA follows: TGTGCCAGTATCTCGCTCTCCGAGGGGCTTAACACTGAAGCTTTCTTT.

This clone was seen only once. The gene calls are TRBV19 and TRBJ2-5; no clear D. Germline assignment: CDR1 LNHDA and CDR2 SQIVND (reference sequence). Deletions cut 3 bases from V and 1 base from J, with 9 bases between. The CDR3 totals 14 residues. CDR3 region: CASSIQHSQETQYF. The CDR3 region has the DNA TGTGCCAGTAGTATTCAGCACAGCCAAGAGACCCAGTACTTC.

V and J are TRBV2 and TRBJ2-1; 7 bases agree with TRBD1. Germline V gene lookup returns CDR1 SNHLY and CDR2 FYNNEI. J gave up 6 bases and V 7 bases, and 6 bases lay outside the gene matches. The CDR3 has 13 amino acids. This CDR3 reads CASMEDRVNEQFF. CDR3 sequence (DNA): TGTGCCAGCATGGAAGACAGGGTCAATGAGCAGTTCTTC.

The chain couples TRBV11-3 to TRBJ2-1; D remains unclear. The germline V gene encodes CDR1 SGHNT and CDR2 YENEEA. With 3 bases removed from V and 1 base from J, the gap between germline ends came to 7 bases. The CDR3 contains 14 residues. The CDR3 loop reads CASSFITSYNEQFF. DNA for the CDR3: TGTGCCAGCAGCTTTATAACGTCCTACAATGAGCAGTTCTTC. The whole variable domain, remainder taken from reference TRBV11-3 and TRBJ2-1, is EAGVVQSPRYKIIEKKQPVAFWCNPISGHNTLYWYLQNLGQGPELLIRYENEEAVDDSQLPKDRFSAERLKGVDSTLKIQPAELGDSAVYLCASSFITSYNEQFFGPGTRLTVL.

In this sample, this clone turned up a few times. This chain connects TRBV28 to TRBJ1-2; D gene ambiguous. The germline V and J ends were trimmed by 3 bases and 8 bases, with 13 bases remaining between them. Germline CDR1 reads MDHEN; CDR2 reads SYDVKM. The CDR3 length is 13 residues. The chain's CDR3 is CASSFPSEAGYTF. The CDR3 nucleotides are TGTGCCAGCAGTTTCCCGTCGGAGGCCGGCTACACCTTC.

J is TRBJ2-7 and V is TRBV6-1; a weak D match, TRBD2 (6 bases). Germline values: CDR1 MNHNS, CDR2 SASEGT. CDR3 size: 16 residues. Trimming removed 0 bases at V and 2 bases at J, with 14 bases between. As DNA, the CDR3 is TGTGCCAGCAGTGAAGCGCGGGGTATCGGGGCCTACGAGCAGTACTTC. Its protein is CASSEARGIGAYEQYF.

V usage is TRBV19 and J usage is TRBJ1-1; 7 nucleotides match TRBD1. Trimming cost V 5 bases and J 5 bases; bases outside gene matches: 5. The V gene's germline CDR1 is LNHDA and CDR2 SQIVND (reference sequence). The CDR3 is made up of 13 amino acids. CDR3 nucleotides: TGTGCCAGTAGTCCAACAGGGGAAACTGAAGCTTTCTTT. Translating it yields CASSPTGETEAFF.

This clone was detected a few times. This chain joins TRBV19 and TRBJ2-6; no reliable D call. The CDR3 is 16 amino acids. Germline V gives CDR1 LNHDA, CDR2 SQIVND (reference sequence). V was trimmed by 5 bases and J by 0 bases, leaving 11 bases between them. The CDR3 DNA reads as TGTGCCAGTAGTCCAGGACGGAGCTCTGGGGCCAACGTCCTGACTTTC. Translated, it gives CASSPGRSSGANVLTF.

This clone counts as medium-sized. V usage is TRBV11-3 and J usage is TRBJ1-3; perhaps TRBD1 as D (6 bases). The CDR3 is made up of 15 amino acids. Between the trimmed V and J ends, which lost 5 bases and 4 bases, there was a span of 15 bases. Germline V gives CDR1 SGHNT, CDR2 YENEEA. The CDR3 nucleotides read TGTGCCAGCAGCCGTCAGGGGTTGGAAGGAAACACCATATATTTT. This gives the protein CASSRQGLEGNTIYF.

This clone was picked up a small number of times. This chain links TRBV5-1 with TRBJ2-7; perhaps TRBD1 as D (6 bases). Germline V lookup: CDR1 SGHRS, CDR2 YFSETQ. The germline V and J ends were trimmed by 4 bases and 5 bases, with 19 bases remaining between them. There are 15 residues in the CDR3. The CDR3 sequence: CASSTGQPGPNEQYF. CDR3 bases: TGCGCCAGCAGCACGGGACAACCAGGGCCTAACGAGCAGTACTTC. The full variable domain, rest sourced from reference TRBV5-1 and TRBJ2-7, is KAGVTQTPRYLIKTRGQQVTLSCSPISGHRSVSWYQQTPGQGLQFLFEYFSETQRNKGNFPGRFSGRQFSNSRSEMNVSTLELGDSALYLCASSTGQPGPNEQYFGPGTRLTVT.

This clone ranks as medium-sized (0.01 to 0.1%). V usage is TRBV6-8 and J usage is TRBJ1-1, with 7 bases aligning to TRBD1. This CDR3 is built from 12 residues. J gave up 11 bases and V 5 bases, and 8 bases lay outside the gene matches. Per germline, CDR1 MNHGY and CDR2 SAAAGT. CDR3 sequence reads: CASSGQVDGAFF. DNA for the CDR3: TGTGCCAGCAGTGGACAGGTGGATGGGGCTTTCTTT.

This clone occurred a few times. At one end the junction does not follow the germline gene, possibly because of a read error. The V call is TRBV6-8, the J call TRBJ1-1; weak D call: TRBD1 (5 bases). This CDR3 spans 15 amino acids. From germline, CDR1 is MNHGY and CDR2 SAAAGT. CDR3 sequence: CASSDSAGKGTEAFF. CDR3 nucleotides: TGTGCCAGCAGTGACTCGGCAGGGAAAGGCACTGAAGCTTTCTTT.

The rearrangement uses TRBV11-3 and TRBJ2-4; D is undetermined. The germline V gene has CDR1 SGHNT and CDR2 YENEEA. Trimming removed 3 bases at V and 0 bases at J, with 9 bases between. This CDR3 has 15 residues. This CDR3 is CASSLLSLAKNIQYF. CDR3 bases: TGTGCCAGCAGCTTGCTAAGTCTAGCCAAAAACATTCAGTACTTC.

A few counts support this clone. The CDR3 here is CASRGRGEFLYNEQFF. The DNA of the CDR3 is TGTGCCAGCAGGGGTCGGGGGGAGTTTCTCTACAATGAGCAGTTCTTC. The chain recombines TRBV2 with TRBJ2-1, with 7 positions matching TRBD2. J lost 3 bases, V lost 6 bases, and 11 bases had no gene match. Germline loops: CDR1 SNHLY, CDR2 FYNNEI. There are 16 residues in the CDR3.

This chain joins TRBV19 and TRBJ1-1, with D perhaps TRBD1 (6 bases). The CDR3 extends over 14 amino acids. Trimming took 6 bases from V and 6 from J, leaving 17 bases between them. From germline, CDR1 is LNHDA and CDR2 SQIVND (reference sequence). The CDR3 is CASRYTGSGAEAFF. The CDR3 DNA is TGTGCCAGTAGATATACAGGGTCTGGAGCTGAAGCTTTCTTT.

Only a few counts were recorded for this clone. The V gene is TRBV6-8, the J gene TRBJ2-2, with D tentatively TRBD1 (5 bases). CDR3 length: 16 amino acids. Germline loops: CDR1 MNHGY, CDR2 SAAAGT. The ends were cut back, 4 bases at V and 0 bases at J, with 12 bases in the middle. The CDR3 is CASSSARQTNTGELFF. The CDR3 DNA is TGTGCCAGCAGTTCCGCTAGACAGACGAACACCGGGGAGCTGTTTTTT.

The chain couples TRBV18 to TRBJ1-2; D ambiguous. Germline CDR1 reads KGHSH; CDR2 reads LQKENI. V lost 2 bases and J lost 3, with 7 bases in between. CDR3 length: 13 residues. This CDR3 is CASSPSTDYGYTF. The CDR3, as DNA: TGTGCCAGCTCACCAAGTACAGACTATGGCTACACCTTC.

The CDR3 DNA reads as TGTGCCAGCAGTTTATTATCCGGCAGCCTTAACGGCTACACCTTC. Protein: CASSLLSGSLNGYTF. The chain has TRBV28 and TRBJ1-2; D call uncertain. Deletions cut 1 base from V and 8 bases from J, with 17 bases between. The CDR3 length is 15 residues. Germline CDR1 and CDR2: MDHEN and SYDVKM.

This chain links TRBV11-3 with TRBJ1-1; no clear D. Germline CDR1 is SGHNT and CDR2 is YENEEA. V was pared by 2 bases and J by 4 bases, with 11 bases between. This CDR3 comprises 14 residues. The CDR3 sequence: CASSLKASTTEAFF. DNA for the CDR3: TGTGCCAGCAGCTTAAAGGCCTCGACCACTGAAGCTTTCTTT.

The genes are TRBV19 and TRBJ2-7; D uncertain. This CDR3 is built from 14 residues. Germline CDR1 LNHDA, CDR2 SQIVND (reference sequence). V was clipped by 5 bases and J by 2 bases, with 13 bases between them. The CDR3 sequence: CASSPMTNTYEQYF. The CDR3 DNA reads as TGTGCCAGTAGTCCCATGACAAACACCTACGAGCAGTACTTC. The whole variable domain, filled in from reference TRBV19 and TRBJ2-7, reads DGGITQSPKYLFRKEGQNVTLSCEQNLNHDAMYWYRQDPGQGLRLIYYSQIVNDFQKGDIAEGYSVSREKKESFPLTVTSAQKNPTAFYLCASSPMTNTYEQYFGPGTRLTVT.

The V and J genes are TRBV19 and TRBJ1-6, with D hard to call. Trimming removed 0 bases from V and 5 bases from J, with 14 bases in between. CDR3 length: 17 amino acids. Germline V gene sequence: CDR1 LNHDA, CDR2 SQIVND (reference sequence). The CDR3 loop is CASSIELPRFDNSPLHF. CDR3 bases: TGTGCCAGTAGTATAGAACTCCCCAGGTTCGATAATTCACCCCTCCACTTT.